A selection of T cell receptor beta chains follows, all from one sample in a study of chronic HIV infection and antiretroviral therapy. Using its own MiXCR run on the 5' RACE reads, TCRdb lists one record per CDR3 protein. In the table there are 40,000 to 50,000 distinct CDR3 sequences, over 15% of which are singletons. Sequences were obtained from peripheral blood. The receptor source for this set is an adult who had HIV and had not received antiretroviral therapy, or was an uninfected healthy control (not recorded which). Each CDR3 is given without its conserved first and last residue. Each record gives: V gene, J gene, CDR3 protein.

v_gene: TRBV11-2; j_gene: TRBJ2-2; CDR3aa: ASSPDYLDTGELF
v_gene: TRBV28; j_gene: TRBJ2-7; CDR3aa: ASRAGTGGLYEQY
v_gene: TRBV27; j_gene: TRBJ2-3; CDR3aa: ASSSRDTPTDTQY
v_gene: TRBV12-3/TRBV12-4; j_gene: TRBJ1-2; CDR3aa: ASSSWDRANYGYT
v_gene: TRBV29-1; j_gene: TRBJ2-3; CDR3aa: SVEEPRQADTQY
v_gene: TRBV29-1; j_gene: TRBJ2-1; CDR3aa: SVPRGTAVGSNEQF
v_gene: TRBV29-1; j_gene: TRBJ2-1; CDR3aa: SVRQEKVPNEQF
v_gene: TRBV28; j_gene: TRBJ2-7; CDR3aa: ASSSRAAEWY
v_gene: TRBV7-2; j_gene: TRBJ1-6; CDR3aa: ASSRTGPSSPLH
v_gene: TRBV20-1; j_gene: TRBJ1-3; CDR3aa: SARGRVGNTIY
v_gene: TRBV27; j_gene: TRBJ1-1; CDR3aa: ASSQDRVLRTEAF
v_gene: TRBV28; j_gene: TRBJ1-5; CDR3aa: ASSLLRGSNQPQH
v_gene: TRBV20-1; j_gene: TRBJ1-5; CDR3aa: SAREAGNQPQH
v_gene: TRBV20-1; j_gene: TRBJ2-3; CDR3aa: SASRGIRTDTQY
v_gene: TRBV7-9; j_gene: TRBJ2-1; CDR3aa: ARSRGGGIGQF
v_gene: TRBV27; j_gene: TRBJ1-1; CDR3aa: ASSFRDRAYTEAF
v_gene: TRBV9; j_gene: TRBJ2-5; CDR3aa: ASSVAGTGGETQY
v_gene: TRBV28; j_gene: TRBJ1-5; CDR3aa: ASSLLAGVPNQPQH
v_gene: TRBV28; j_gene: TRBJ1-1; CDR3aa: ASSLWAGDSRSEAF
v_gene: TRBV2; j_gene: TRBJ2-5; CDR3aa: ASSGDRAETQY
v_gene: TRBV28; j_gene: TRBJ1-6; CDR3aa: ASSSPGSPLH
v_gene: TRBV28; j_gene: TRBJ2-7; CDR3aa: ASSPRTRWDEQY
v_gene: TRBV28; j_gene: TRBJ2-3; CDR3aa: ASSPPLTADTQY
v_gene: TRBV5-5; j_gene: TRBJ2-4; CDR3aa: ASSLVGRAKNIQY
v_gene: TRBV10-2; j_gene: TRBJ2-1; CDR3aa: ASRGTDYNEQF
v_gene: TRBV12-3/TRBV12-4; j_gene: TRBJ2-7; CDR3aa: ASSSSFNEQY
v_gene: TRBV4-2; j_gene: TRBJ2-1; CDR3aa: ASSQDSGLAGSSYNEQF
v_gene: TRBV20-1; j_gene: TRBJ2-3; CDR3aa: SASVSGTSTDTQY
v_gene: TRBV7-8; j_gene: TRBJ2-3; CDR3aa: ASNVAGSSTDTQY
v_gene: TRBV28; j_gene: TRBJ1-1; CDR3aa: ANSRQGFETEAF
v_gene: TRBV7-2; j_gene: TRBJ2-7; CDR3aa: ASSQAPHILGDEQY
v_gene: TRBV9; j_gene: TRBJ1-4; CDR3aa: ASSVDLSNEKLL
v_gene: TRBV29-1; j_gene: TRBJ2-7; CDR3aa: SVEDPSYEQY
v_gene: TRBV4-1; j_gene: TRBJ2-6; CDR3aa: ASSQGAGGGLLSPGANVLT
v_gene: TRBV25-1; j_gene: TRBJ2-7; CDR3aa: ASSGSIGGGLRY
v_gene: TRBV5-6; j_gene: TRBJ2-7; CDR3aa: ASSLQPMGSYEQY